This TCR beta chain was captured in a study of shared clonotypes between healthy human individuals. On this clone itself: Antigen unknown.

This CDR3 is built from 14 residues. V was trimmed by 6 bases and J by 0 bases, leaving 9 bases between them. Germline CDR1 is MGHRA and CDR2 is YSYEKL. Produced via immunoSEQ multiplex PCR; TCRdb's table is partial and in-frame only. This sample has about 680,000 clones, with 92% found just once. Study observations and caveats: Estimated richness was generally greater in naive than memory subsets.

Selected positively for CCR7 and CD45RO-negative, naive CD8 cells excluded terminally differentiated effector memory CD45RA+ cells. This clonotype was obtained from a man aged 25 to 40 in good health. V usage is TRBV4-1 and J usage is TRBJ2-1; the D is unclear. The sample comprised naive CD8+ T cells sorted from blood. Here the CDR3 DNA reads TGCGCCAGCAGGAACATAAACTCCTACAATGAGCAGTTCTTC. It is translated as CASRNINSYNEQFF.